This T cell receptor beta chain derives from a study of blood T cell repertoires in COVID-19 (dated by TCRdb to the early 2020s). Background on the whole study: Samples covering the acute and convalescent phases of COVID-19 were provided by collaborators in the United States, Italy and Spain. The material from the prospective study consisted of cDNA or gDNA derived from T cells, B-cell-depleted T cells, or PBMCs. Deeply sampled blood TCRbeta repertoires from subjects exposed to, actively infected with, or recovered from COVID-19 were included in the dataset. The repertoires were released in a freely available public database intended as a resource for research on the immune response to SARS-CoV-2. The samples were drawn from two sources: the first 160 participants of the ongoing ImmuneRACE study, and 950 to 1,500 subjects contributed by 6 global collaborators. A de-identified subject ID, COVID-19 status, age in years and sex were almost always included in the sample metadata. Where available, HLA class I and class II types were obtained from metadata supplied by the sample provider rather than from assay-based typing. Results the study describes overall, beyond this receptor: The quantity of clinical and demographic metadata differed by source and by participant and was supplied without curation.

Trimming removed 6 bases from V and 3 bases from J; the gene matches leave 3 bases unexplained. The CDR3 measures 14 amino acids from cysteine to phenylalanine. The only DNA kept is the CDR3, 42 bases in frame from the first base. The germline V gene (reference sequence) yields LNHDA for CDR1 and SQIVND for CDR2. On this clone: What antigen it recognizes has not been identified. It has no much larger one-base neighbor in the sample; base qualities were not kept.

TCRbeta CDR3 regions were amplified from genomic DNA by means of the immunoSEQ Assay, a bias-controlled multiplex PCR. Per the authors' processing: The number of nucleated cells in each sample was estimated from the amplification of reference gene primers within the assay. Sequence reads were collapsed and filtered to measure the absolute abundance of every unique TCRbeta CDR3 rearrangement. Productive Simpson clonality was computed per sample as the square root of Simpson's diversity index over productive rearrangements. TCRdb provides this immuneACCESS table in a form limited to in-frame rearrangements. Some clones are lacking; in checked studies, under half of them reflect an unresolved V gene, and why the rest are absent is not known. The DNA gave D and trimming, while V, J and clone size come from that table. The sample has roughly 260,000 clones on record, roughly 87% of them singletons. Roughly 2.6% of the sample is held by the ten biggest clonotypes.

Participants in the prospective study were aged about 18 to 90 years, lived in approximately 26 United States geographic areas, and enrolled through a virtual design. In the prospective study, participants were assigned to cohorts based on the clinical history participants reported in a screening survey and a study questionnaire. Mobile phlebotomists in the prospective study collected whole blood, serum and a nasopharyngeal or oropharyngeal swab from every participant. Participants in the prospective study had the option to provide additional blood draws and questionnaires over an approximately 2-month period. Prospective study blood samples were shipped either frozen or at room temperature before DNA extraction.

What was sequenced was PBMCs or T cells enriched from blood (not recorded which). The source of this sequence is a woman in her twenties or thirties with acute COVID-19. Recombination joined TRBV19 with TRBJ1-4; 8 of the junction bases match TRBD1. The DNA sequence is as follows: TGTGCCAGTAGGGACAGGGATTCTAATGAAAAACTGTTTTTT. It is translated as CASRDRDSNEKLFF. Outside the CDR3, residues come from the reference TRBV19 and TRBJ1-4 proteins, so the full variable domain is: DGGITQSPKYLFRKEGQNVTLSCEQNLNHDAMYWYRQDPGQGLRLIYYSQIVNDFQKGDIAEGYSVSREKKESFPLTVTSAQKNPTAFYLCASRDRDSNEKLFFGSGTQLSVL.